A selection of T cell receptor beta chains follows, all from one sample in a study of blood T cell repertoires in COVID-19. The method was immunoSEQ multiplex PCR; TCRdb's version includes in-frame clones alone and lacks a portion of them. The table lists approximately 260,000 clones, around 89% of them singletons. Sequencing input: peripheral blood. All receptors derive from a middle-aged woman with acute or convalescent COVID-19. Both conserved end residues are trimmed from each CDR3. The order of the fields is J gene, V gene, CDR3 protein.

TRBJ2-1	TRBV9	ASSASGTGSHEQF
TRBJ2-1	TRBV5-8	ASSSLRGGLDEQF
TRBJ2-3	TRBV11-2	ASSFRTDASTDTQY
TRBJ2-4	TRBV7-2	ASSLVQGNIQY
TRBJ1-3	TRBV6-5	ASSYRGSGNTIY
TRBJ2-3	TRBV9	ASSVADSQGAGADTQY
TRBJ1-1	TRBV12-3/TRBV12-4	ASSLELTEAF
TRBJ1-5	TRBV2	ASSSTGTGDQPQH
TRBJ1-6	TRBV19	ASSGRRNRDSYNSPLH
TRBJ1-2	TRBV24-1	ATSEDRFNYGYT
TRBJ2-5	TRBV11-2	ASSPAGGETQY
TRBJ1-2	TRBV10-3	AISDPGLNYGYT
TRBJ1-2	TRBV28	ASSSWTGRGYT
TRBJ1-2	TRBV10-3	AISEGGHYGYT
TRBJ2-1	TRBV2	ASNPYTSGGRRKQF
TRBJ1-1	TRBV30	AWRPGQGVEAF
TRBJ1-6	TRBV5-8	ASSLGTNNSPLH
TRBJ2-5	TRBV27	ASSLMGQFQETQY
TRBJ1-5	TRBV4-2	ASSQDTLGPEYSNQPQH
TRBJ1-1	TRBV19	ASSWQFTANTEAF
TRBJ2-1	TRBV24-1	ATRGFGAGDEQF
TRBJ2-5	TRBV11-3	ASSFGSGQETQY
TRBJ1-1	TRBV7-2	ASSLTGTNTEAF
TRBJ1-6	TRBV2	ASRGTGSVSPLH
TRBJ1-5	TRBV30	AWSRGAPNQPQH
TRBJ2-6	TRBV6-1	ASSAAPVTGANVLT
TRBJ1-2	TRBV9	ASSGFRGDGYGYT
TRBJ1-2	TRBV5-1	ASRRTTGAEGYT
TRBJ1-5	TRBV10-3	AIGSGVSNQPQH
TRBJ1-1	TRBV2	ASSGRVDTEAF
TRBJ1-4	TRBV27	ASSLRTDVNEKLF
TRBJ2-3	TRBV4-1	AASVAGGYLSTDTQY
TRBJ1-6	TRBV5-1	ASSFFTGDRPRPLH
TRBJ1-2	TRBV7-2	ASSSRVRGYT
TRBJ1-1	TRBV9	ASSVVTGRNTEAF
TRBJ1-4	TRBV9	ASSLHRETNEKLF
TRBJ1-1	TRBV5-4	ASSPVGQGVEGMAYTEAF
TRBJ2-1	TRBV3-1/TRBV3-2	ASSQGRLAAHEQF
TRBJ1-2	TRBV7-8	ASSFSNYGYT
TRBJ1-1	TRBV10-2	ASSERVRLTEAF
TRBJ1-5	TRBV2	ASSGGLVGSTLSNQPQH
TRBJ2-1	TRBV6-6	ASSYSDRGSGLQF
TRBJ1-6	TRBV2	ASSRDRDNSPLH
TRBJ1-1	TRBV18	ASSLGMNTEAF
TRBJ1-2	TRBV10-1	ASSDVGSYGYT
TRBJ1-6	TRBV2	ASRTTGTGRPFVPLH
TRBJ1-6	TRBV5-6	ASSVQGADNSPLH
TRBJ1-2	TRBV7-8	ASSPVPYGYT
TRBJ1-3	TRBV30	AWSLRSRDSRHTIY
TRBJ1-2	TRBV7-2	ASSLVALSGTGHYGYT
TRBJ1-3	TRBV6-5	ASRTGWGGNTIY
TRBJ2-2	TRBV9	ASSRTSGGLLIPNTGELF
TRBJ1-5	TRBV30	AWSVRWDRGNQPQH
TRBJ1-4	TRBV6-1	ASSERTGGFATNEKLF